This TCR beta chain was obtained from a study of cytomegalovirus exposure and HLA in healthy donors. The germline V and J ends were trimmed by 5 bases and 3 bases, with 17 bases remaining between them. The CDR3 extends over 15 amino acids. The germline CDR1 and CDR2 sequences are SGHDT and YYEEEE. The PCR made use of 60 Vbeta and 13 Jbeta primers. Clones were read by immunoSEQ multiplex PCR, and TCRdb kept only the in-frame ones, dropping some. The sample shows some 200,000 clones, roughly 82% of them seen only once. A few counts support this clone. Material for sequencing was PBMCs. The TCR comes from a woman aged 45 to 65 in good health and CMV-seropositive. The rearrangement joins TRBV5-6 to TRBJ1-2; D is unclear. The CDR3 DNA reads TGTGCCAGCAGTATCTTAGCCGGGAGTCACTATGGCTACACCTTC. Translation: CASSILAGSHYGYTF.